The clone carrying this T cell receptor (beta chain) was counted a few times. One entry per CDR3 protein results from TCRdb running MiXCR on the 5' RACE reads. This sample has 220,000 or so distinct CDR3 sequences, with approximately 7% found just once. The record originates from a study of identical twins. This sample also appeared in a second study, on yellow fever vaccine responses in identical twins.

This receptor was identified in a young woman in good health. Material: memory (CD45RO+) T cells sorted from blood.

The CDR3 is CASSYTGTRRYNEQFF. CDR3 bases: TGTGCCAGCAGCTACACCGGGACTCGGAGATACAATGAGCAGTTCTTC. The chain has TRBV7-9 and TRBJ2-1; D is perhaps TRBD2 (6 bases). The V and J ends lost 4 bases and 4 bases respectively, with 17 bases between them. The CDR3 totals 16 residues. Germline V CDR1 and CDR2: SEHNR, FQNEAQ (reference sequence).